This T cell receptor beta chain was captured by sequencing in a study of blood T cell repertoires in COVID-19. In the study overall: The study drew acute and convalescent COVID-19 samples from the United States, Italy and Spain.

This CDR3 has 18 amino acids. V lost 5 bases, J lost 3 bases, and 14 bases stayed unmatched. CDR1 SEHNR and CDR2 FQNEAQ come from the germline V gene (reference sequence). The method was immunoSEQ multiplex PCR; TCRdb's version includes in-frame clones alone and lacks a portion of them. This table holds around 120,000 clones, over 85% found once. The TCR originated in a man aged 50 or older with active COVID-19. The sequenced sample consisted of peripheral blood. The V and J genes are TRBV7-9 and TRBJ2-4; 9 bases are a match to TRBD1. As DNA, the CDR3 is TGTGCCAGCAGCCTCTCGGGACAGGGTCGGCTTGGCAAAAACATTCAGTACTTC. This translates into CASSLSGQGRLGKNIQYF.